The 25 T cell receptor beta chains listed next were all sequenced from one sample in a study of blood T cell repertoires in COVID-19. TCRdb keeps only in-frame clones here, not all; method: immunoSEQ multiplex PCR. The table records fewer than 200,000 clones, less than 85% of them present only once. Material for sequencing was peripheral blood. The receptors originated from a woman between 55 and 75 years old with COVID-19, enrolled during active disease.

The V and J genes are TRBV5-5 and TRBJ2-7; D possibly corresponds to TRBD1 (5 bases). Germline V gene data show CDR1 as SGHKS and CDR2 as YYEKEE (reference sequence). The CDR3 loop spans 15 amino acids. Between the trimmed V and J ends, which lost 0 bases and 7 bases, there was a span of 17 bases. CDR3 region: CASSLAPTGYGEQYF. The CDR3 DNA follows: TGTGCCAGCAGCTTGGCACCTACAGGATATGGGGAGCAGTACTTC.

The chain employs TRBV28 and TRBJ2-6, with 8 positions matching TRBD1. Looked up from germline, CDR1 is MDHEN and CDR2 is SYDVKM. The J segment lost 3 bases and the V segment lost 4 bases, leaving 17 bases of the junction unmatched. The CDR3 has 20 amino acids. The CDR3 region has the DNA TGTGCCAGCAGTTCGGGGGTTCCGGGACAGGTGATCGGTGGGGCCAACGTCCTGACTTTC. Amino acids: CASSSGVPGQVIGGANVLTF.

The V gene is TRBV9, the J gene TRBJ2-2, with D possibly matching TRBD2 (6 bases). Trimming took 0 bases from V and 5 from J, leaving 11 bases between them. This CDR3 region has 15 residues. From germline, CDR1 is SGDLS and CDR2 YYNGEE. The CDR3 is CASSVATSGTGELFF. In DNA, the CDR3 is TGTGCCAGCAGCGTAGCGACTAGTGGGACCGGGGAGCTGTTTTTT.

The V call is TRBV19, the J call TRBJ2-2, with 7 bases fitting TRBD1. Trimming removed 6 bases from V and 0 bases from J; junction bases left unmatched: 1. The germline V gene has CDR1 LNHDA and CDR2 SQIVND (reference sequence). The CDR3 extends over 14 amino acids. CDR3 DNA sequence: TGTGCCAGTAGGGACAGGACGAACACCGGGGAGCTGTTTTTT. Its translation: CASRDRTNTGELFF.

The rearrangement links TRBV11-2 to TRBJ2-2, with D tentatively TRBD1 (5 bases). V lost 1 base and J 0 bases, leaving 6 bases between the germline ends. This CDR3 has 15 residues. CDR1 and CDR2 from the germline V gene are SGHAT and FQNNGV. This CDR3 reads CASSLAGTNTGELFF. CDR3 bases: TGTGCCAGCAGCTTAGCAGGGACGAACACCGGGGAGCTGTTTTTT.

This chain uses TRBV7-9 with TRBJ2-3, with D hard to call. The germline CDR1 and CDR2 sequences are SEHNR and FQNEAQ (reference sequence). Trimming removed 5 bases from V and 2 bases from J, with 11 bases in between. This CDR3 region has 14 residues. CDR3 residues: CASSQGVYTDTQYF. DNA of the CDR3: TGTGCCAGCAGCCAAGGAGTATACACAGATACGCAGTATTTT.

The chain joins TRBV7-2 to TRBJ2-7, with D possibly matching TRBD1 (5 bases). Germline V gene data show CDR1 as SGHTA and CDR2 as FQGNSA. V shed 1 base and J shed 7 bases, with 11 bases lying between them. There are 13 residues in the CDR3. In nucleotides, the CDR3 is TGTGCCAGCAGCTTAGGACAGCTTATGGAGCAGTACGTC. Translating it yields CASSLGQLMEQYV.

The genes are TRBV7-9 and TRBJ2-7, with D possibly TRBD2 on 5 matching bases. The CDR3 is made up of 14 amino acids. Germline V lookup: CDR1 SEHNR, CDR2 FQNEAQ (reference sequence). V was trimmed by 2 bases and J by 2 bases, leaving 10 bases between them. CDR3: CASSLRGLPYEQYV. The CDR3 coding sequence is TGTGCCAGCAGCTTACGAGGGCTCCCCTACGAGCAGTACGTC.

J is TRBJ1-2 and V is TRBV3-1 (or the pseudogene TRBV3-2); TRBD1 matches at 7 bases. V gave up 2 bases and J gave up 6 bases; unmatched junction bases: 3. Germline-derived CDR1 and CDR2 are LGHDT and YNNKEL (reference sequence). The CDR3 extends over 13 amino acids. CDR3 sequence reads: CASSQRQGDGYTF. The CDR3 DNA reads TGTGCCAGCAGCCAACGACAGGGAGATGGCTACACCTTC.

The CDR3 protein is CASSLYPQPTGGTTGELFF. The CDR3 DNA is TGTGCCAGCAGTTTATACCCCCAGCCCACAGGGGGAACCACCGGGGAGCTGTTTTTT. The chain combines TRBV27 with TRBJ2-2, with 8 nucleotides matching TRBD1. With 1 base clipped from V and 4 bases from J, the junction kept 14 bases outside the gene matches. This CDR3 comprises 19 residues. Per the germline V gene, CDR1 is MNHEY and CDR2 is SMNVEV (reference sequence).

This clone was detected ten times or more. V usage is TRBV3-1 (or the pseudogene TRBV3-2) and J usage is TRBJ2-3, with 13 bases matching TRBD2. The CDR3 is 15 residues long. The V and J ends lost 6 bases and 6 bases, in that order; junction bases with no gene match: 6. Germline CDR1 reads LGHDT; CDR2 reads YNNKEL (reference sequence). Here the CDR3 DNA reads TGTGCCAGCAGGCTCACTAGCGGGAGGGGGGATACGCAGTATTTT. Amino acid sequence: CASRLTSGRGDTQYF.

The chain employs TRBV2 and TRBJ1-5, with TRBD1 matching over 8 bases. Germline CDR1 is SNHLY and CDR2 is FYNNEI. CDR3 length: 14 amino acids. With V trimmed by 7 bases and J by 0 bases, 2 bases remained unmatched. As DNA, the CDR3 is TGTGCCAGCATGACAGGGGTTAGCAATCAGCCCCAGCATTTT. Amino acids: CASMTGVSNQPQHF.

This clone was observed a few times. V is TRBV6-1 and J is TRBJ1-2; 7 positions match TRBD1. CDR1 and CDR2 from the germline V gene are MNHNS and SASEGT. The ends lost 2 bases at V and 6 bases at J; junction bases unmatched: 9. The CDR3 is 15 residues long. The CDR3 is CASSETPSRGDGYTF. The CDR3 region has the DNA TGTGCCAGCAGTGAAACCCCCAGCAGGGGGGATGGCTACACCTTC.

This clone was seen only a few times. The chain employs TRBV30 and TRBJ2-3; TRBD1 might be the D (6 bases). The germline V and J ends were trimmed by 7 bases and 5 bases, with 13 bases remaining between them. The V gene's germline CDR1 is GTSNPN and CDR2 SVGIG (reference sequence). This CDR3 contains 12 residues. CDR3 amino acids: CALRTGRDTQYF. In DNA form, the CDR3 reads TGTGCCTTAAGAACAGGGAGAGATACGCAGTATTTT.

This clone came up once. The V call is TRBV11-2, the J call TRBJ1-6, with D unclear. This CDR3 spans 15 amino acids. Germline V CDR1 and CDR2: SGHAT, FQNNGV. V gave up 1 base and J gave up 6 bases, with 10 bases separating them. CDR3: CASSLAGYSNSPLHF. The CDR3 coding sequence is TGTGCCAGCAGCTTAGCGGGGTATAGTAATTCACCCCTCCACTTT.

This clone has a handful of counts. This chain uses TRBV11-2 with TRBJ1-1, with D tentatively TRBD1 (5 bases). Germline loops: CDR1 SGHAT, CDR2 FQNNGV. The CDR3 consists of 14 residues. Trimming cost V 6 bases and J 4 bases, with 15 bases left between them. CDR3 bases: TGTGCCAGCAGTCCCCTGGGGGGGTTCACTGAAGCTTTCTTT. Protein: CASSPLGGFTEAFF.

In the case of this clone: This may come from a read error, since a much larger clone is one base off. The V gene is TRBV6-5, the J gene TRBJ2-1; D remains unclear. The CDR3 has 14 amino acids. V was pared by 1 base and J by 4 bases, with 8 bases between. Per germline, CDR1 MNHEY and CDR2 SVGAGI. The CDR3 nucleotides are TGTGCCAGCAGTTACTTGGCCGTTTACAATGAGCAGTTCTTC. It encodes CASSYLAVYNEQFF.

V usage is TRBV7-2 and J usage is TRBJ2-3; TRBD2 matches at 8 bases. CDR1 and CDR2 from the germline V gene are SGHTA and FQGNSA. CDR3 size: 14 residues. The V and J ends lost 10 bases and 1 base, in that order; junction bases with no gene match: 7. The CDR3 DNA is TGTGCCACCCGGGGGGGGCCCCGCACAGATACGCAGTATTTT. It yields the protein CATRGGPRTDTQYF.

The chain couples TRBV5-1 to TRBJ1-2; 7 positions agree with TRBD1. This CDR3 region has 14 residues. Germline V gene lookup returns CDR1 SGHRS and CDR2 YFSETQ. The V and J ends lost 4 bases and 1 base, in that order; junction bases with no gene match: 4. The CDR3 DNA sequence: TGCGCCAGCAGCACGGGACAGAGTAACTATGGCTACACCTTC. Amino acid sequence: CASSTGQSNYGYTF.

This chain connects TRBV19 to TRBJ1-3, with 7 nucleotides matching TRBD1. The germline V gene has CDR1 LNHDA and CDR2 SQIVND (reference sequence). With V trimmed by 5 bases and J by 0 bases, 7 bases remained unmatched. The length of the CDR3 is 16 residues. The CDR3 spells CASSLRGTDSGNTIYF. The DNA for the CDR3 is TGTGCCAGTAGTTTAAGAGGGACAGACTCTGGAAACACCATATATTTT.

The chain recombines TRBV19 with TRBJ2-3; the D gene is possibly TRBD1 (6 bases). The CDR3 extends over 15 amino acids. Germline CDR1 and CDR2: LNHDA and SQIVND (reference sequence). Trimming removed 11 bases at V and 2 bases at J, with 20 bases between. The CDR3 protein is CAARKTGTFTDTQYF. CDR3 in DNA: TGTGCCGCACGAAAAACAGGGACGTTCACAGATACGCAGTATTTT.

The chain links TRBV27 to TRBJ2-7; TRBD1 matches 9 bases. Unmatched junction bases numbered 10, after V lost 7 bases and J lost 3 bases. This CDR3 comprises 15 residues. Germline assignment: CDR1 MNHEY and CDR2 SMNVEV (reference sequence). CDR3 sequence (DNA): TGTGCCAGCAAAAATCGAGGACAGGGGTTCTACGAGCAGTACTTC. Translated, it gives CASKNRGQGFYEQYF.

The chain combines TRBV2 with TRBJ1-1, with 7 bases aligning to TRBD1. Per germline, CDR1 SNHLY and CDR2 FYNNEI. This CDR3 spans 14 amino acids. Trimming took 5 bases from V and 0 from J; bases not matched to a gene: 3. CDR3 nucleotides: TGTGCCAGCAGTCAAGGGACAGTGAACACTGAAGCTTTCTTT. Protein sequence: CASSQGTVNTEAFF.

This CDR3 reads CASSEDRDVTNEKLFF. The DNA for the CDR3 is TGTGCCAGCAGTGAAGACAGGGATGTAACTAATGAAAAACTGTTTTTT. This chain connects TRBV6-1 to TRBJ1-4; tentative D call: TRBD1 (6 bases). V lost 1 base and J 1 base, leaving 10 bases between the germline ends. CDR1 is MNHNS, CDR2 SASEGT, per germline. This CDR3 region has 16 residues.

This clone was observed once. The CDR3 nucleotides are TGCAGTGCTAGTTCTAGCGGGAGTGTAGCAGATACGCAGTATTTT. Protein sequence: CSASSSGSVADTQYF. V usage is TRBV20-1 and J usage is TRBJ2-3, with 10 nucleotides matching TRBD2. Germline lookup yields CDR1 DFQATT and CDR2 SNEGSKA (reference sequence). The V segment lost 3 bases and the J segment 4 bases; nucleotides outside the gene matches: 7. The CDR3 covers 15 residues.